This T cell receptor (beta chain) was sequenced during a study of Ad26.COV2.S vaccination and SARS-CoV-2 variants. CDR1 is WNHNN, CDR2 SYGVQD, per germline (reference sequence). The CDR3 consists of 14 residues. Losses at the gene ends were 5 bases for V and 4 bases for J; bases not matched to a gene: 7. With regard to this clone: The antigen remains unidentified.

The assay was immunoSEQ multiplex PCR, and TCRdb's table has in-frame clones only and misses some. This table has around 370,000 clones, about 90% appearing once. Notes on the study in general: Quantification of TCR breadth and depth may have yielded underestimates of total T cell responses.

The sequence was collected from a human donor who had recovered from COVID-19. The gene calls are TRBV10-1 and TRBJ1-1; TRBD1 matches 7 bases. The material was peripheral blood, obtained after recovery from COVID-19. The CDR3 sequence is CASSPGQASTEAFF. CDR3 nucleotide sequence: TGCGCCAGCAGTCCCGGACAGGCCAGCACTGAAGCTTTCTTT.